The 30 T cell receptor beta chains in this list originate from one sample, sequenced in a study of T cell repertoires in cytomegalovirus infection. Each CDR3 protein is one row after TCRdb ran MiXCR on the reads. This table holds under 200,000 distinct CDR3 sequences, more than 9% found once. The sample was PBMCs. These receptors all stem from a human donor in good health (CMV status not recorded). Some clones in this sample may be carry-over from other donors' samples.

This clonotype was counted a few times. This sequence joins TRBV29-1 and TRBJ2-1; 9 nucleotides align to TRBD1. V lost 3 bases, J lost 4 bases, and 4 bases stayed unmatched. CDR3 size: 14 residues. Germline V lookup: CDR1 SQVTM, CDR2 ANQGSEA. The CDR3 loop is CSVEGTGQYNEQFF. Here the CDR3 DNA reads TGCAGCGTTGAGGGGACAGGGCAGTACAATGAGCAGTTCTTC.

This clonotype was observed many times. The chain uses TRBV7-3 and TRBJ2-5, with 7 nucleotides matching TRBD2. CDR1 and CDR2 (germline): SGHTA, FQGTGA. Losses at the gene ends were 2 bases for V and 1 base for J; bases not matched to a gene: 13. CDR3 length equals 18 residues. CDR3 sequence reads: CASSLGLFASGGQETQYF. The CDR3 region has the DNA TGTGCCAGCAGCTTAGGTCTGTTTGCTAGCGGAGGCCAAGAGACCCAGTACTTC.

This clonotype was observed a few times. The chain is built from TRBV6-1 and TRBJ1-1, with 8 bases aligning to TRBD1. The CDR3 totals 15 residues. The trim removed 6 bases at V and 1 base at J, leaving 7 bases unmatched. The germline V gene encodes CDR1 MNHNS and CDR2 SASEGT. The CDR3 region is CASRQTGEKNTEAFF. In nucleotides, the CDR3 is TGTGCCAGCAGGCAGACAGGGGAAAAGAACACTGAAGCTTTCTTT.

A few counts support this clonotype. The V gene is TRBV28, the J gene TRBJ1-2, with D uncertain. The CDR3 spans 14 residues. The V gene lost 6 bases and the J gene lost 7 bases, with 18 bases spanning the gap. The germline V gene has CDR1 MDHEN and CDR2 SYDVKM. CDR3 nucleotide sequence: TGTGCCAGCAGCCAAAGAGCCGGATTTTTTGGCTACACCTTC. Its protein is CASSQRAGFFGYTF.

V gene TRBV20-1 combines with J gene TRBJ2-1; 10 bases match TRBD2. The germline V gene encodes CDR1 DFQATT and CDR2 SNEGSKA (reference sequence). Unmatched junction bases numbered 7, after V lost 5 bases and J lost 6 bases. CDR3 length: 14 amino acids. CDR3 residues: CSALRASGSNEQFF. The CDR3 DNA follows: TGCAGTGCTCTTAGGGCTAGCGGGAGCAATGAGCAGTTCTTC.

This clonotype has at least ten counts. This rearrangement joins TRBV7-6 to TRBJ1-5; D is undetermined. Germline V gene lookup returns CDR1 SGHVS and CDR2 FNYEAQ. Trimming stripped 6 bases from V and 5 bases from J, with 11 bases between. The CDR3 covers 13 residues. For the CDR3, the DNA is TGTGCCAGCAGTTCCGACGGCTATCAGCCCCAGCATTTT. It is translated as CASSSDGYQPQHF. Supplemented by reference TRBV7-6 and TRBJ1-5, the full variable domain reads GAGVSQSPRYKVTKRGQDVALRCDPISGHVSLYWYRQALGQGPEFLTYFNYEAQQDKSGLPNDRFSAERPEGSISTLTIQRTEQRDSAMYRCASSSDGYQPQHFGDGTRLSIL.

This clonotype occurred many times. This chain connects TRBV19 to TRBJ1-1; 9 nucleotides align to TRBD1. V shed 4 bases, J shed 4 bases, and the junction held 7 bases outside the gene matches. This CDR3 has 15 amino acids. Per germline, CDR1 LNHDA and CDR2 SQIVND (reference sequence). The CDR3 is CASSNRGQGGTEAFF. DNA for the CDR3: TGTGCCAGTAGTAACCGGGGACAGGGTGGCACTGAAGCTTTCTTT. Full variable domain (missing parts from reference TRBV19 and TRBJ1-1): DGGITQSPKYLFRKEGQNVTLSCEQNLNHDAMYWYRQDPGQGLRLIYYSQIVNDFQKGDIAEGYSVSREKKESFPLTVTSAQKNPTAFYLCASSNRGQGGTEAFFGQGTRLTVV.

V usage is TRBV30 and J usage is TRBJ2-1; 8 bases map to TRBD2. The germline V gene has CDR1 GTSNPN and CDR2 SVGIG (reference sequence). The CDR3 totals 16 residues. V shed 3 bases, J shed 7 bases, and the junction held 14 bases outside the gene matches. The CDR3 protein is CAWRRPPGRASNEQFF. CDR3 bases: TGTGCCTGGAGGCGGCCCCCCGGGAGGGCCTCAAATGAGCAGTTCTTC.

Many counts were recorded for this clonotype. V usage is TRBV7-9 and J usage is TRBJ1-1; no firm D call. V was pared by 4 bases and J by 1 base, with 16 bases between. The CDR3 runs 16 residues. CDR1 is SEHNR and CDR2 is FQNEAQ in the germline V gene (reference sequence). CDR3: CASSYSPQSPNTEAFF. The DNA of the CDR3 is TGTGCCAGCAGCTACAGCCCACAGAGCCCGAACACTGAAGCTTTCTTT.

This clonotype was seen a few times. V usage is TRBV4-2 and J usage is TRBJ2-1; 10 bases map to TRBD2. Germline loops: CDR1 LGHNA, CDR2 YNFKEQ. The CDR3 is 17 residues long. V shed 0 bases, J shed 5 bases, and the junction held 7 bases outside the gene matches. The DNA for the CDR3 is TGTGCCAGCAGCCAAGATTCCTCTAGCGGGGGAAACAATGAGCAGTTCTTC. As protein: CASSQDSSSGGNNEQFF.

This clonotype was seen repeatedly, ten times or more. This chain uses TRBV7-2 with TRBJ2-2; maybe TRBD2 (5 bases). The length of the CDR3 is 17 residues. Trimming removed 1 base from V and 0 bases from J, with 12 bases in between. Germline V gives CDR1 SGHTA, CDR2 FQGNSA. The CDR3 loop reads CASSLEFSATNTGELFF. The CDR3 coding sequence is TGTGCCAGCAGCTTAGAATTTAGCGCCACGAACACCGGGGAGCTGTTTTTT. The entire variable domain, with the rest obtained from reference TRBV7-2 and TRBJ2-2, is as follows: GAGVSQSPSNKVTEKGKDVELRCDPISGHTALYWYRQSLGQGLEFLIYFQGNSAPDKSGLPSDRFSAERTGGSVSTLTIQRTQQEDSAVYLCASSLEFSATNTGELFFGEGSRLTVL.

This clonotype was seen many times. The chain combines TRBV20-1 with TRBJ1-4; TRBD1 aligns across 7 bases. V dropped 1 base and J dropped 0; count of bases not matched to a gene: 11. Per the germline V gene, CDR1 is DFQATT and CDR2 is SNEGSKA (reference sequence). This CDR3 is built from 18 residues. The DNA for the CDR3 is TGCAGTGCTAGAGTGCATTGGACAGGACCTACAACTAATGAAAAACTGTTTTTT. It specifies CSARVHWTGPTTNEKLFF.

At least ten counts were recorded for this clonotype. This chain links TRBV28 with TRBJ2-7, with a possible D match to TRBD2 (6 bases). The germline V and J ends were trimmed by 2 bases and 4 bases, with 18 bases remaining between them. CDR3 length: 16 residues. The germline CDR1 and CDR2 sequences are MDHEN and SYDVKM. The CDR3 bases are TGTGCCAGCAGTTTAAGCGGCGGGAAGGCGATGTACGAGCAGTACTTC. Residues: CASSLSGGKAMYEQYF.

Ten or more counts support this clonotype. The chain joins TRBV7-6 to TRBJ1-1, with TRBD1 as a possible D gene (5 bases). Trimming cost V 5 bases and J 11 bases, with 15 bases left between them. The CDR3 covers 12 residues. Germline V gene lookup returns CDR1 SGHVS and CDR2 FNYEAQ. The DNA for the CDR3 is TGTGCCAGCAGCCAGGAGAGGGGAGCGGCTTTCTTT. Protein: CASSQERGAAFF.

This clonotype was recorded at least ten times. The V gene is TRBV7-3, the J gene TRBJ2-1; 8 positions match TRBD1. The length of the CDR3 is 16 residues. The germline gives CDR1 SGHTA, CDR2 FQGTGA. With 5 bases clipped from V and 8 bases from J, the junction kept 14 bases outside the gene matches. CDR3 in amino acids: CASSPFGKTGEHEQFF. The CDR3 DNA follows: TGTGCCAGCAGCCCTTTCGGGAAGACAGGGGAACATGAGCAGTTCTTC. Looking up the rest from reference TRBV7-3 and TRBJ2-1 gives the full variable domain: GAGVSQTPSNKVTEKGKYVELRCDPISGHTALYWYRQSLGQGPEFLIYFQGTGAADDSGLPNDRFFAVRPEGSVSTLKIQRTERGDSAVYLCASSPFGKTGEHEQFFGPGTRLTVL.

There are many counts of this clonotype. The chain is built from TRBV7-4 and TRBJ2-7; perhaps TRBD1 as D (6 bases). Trimming took 5 bases from V and 3 from J, leaving 8 bases between them. Looked up from germline, CDR1 is SGHVT and CDR2 is SQSDAQ. CDR3 size: 12 residues. CDR3 residues: CASSKTGYEQYF. The CDR3 nucleotides are TGTGCCAGCAGCAAGACAGGCTACGAGCAGTACTTC.

This clonotype has a count of ten or more. The CDR3 protein is CASSLEAGGRLGEQFF. The CDR3 DNA reads TGTGCCAGCAGCTTAGAGGCGGGGGGGCGGTTGGGTGAGCAGTTCTTC. V and J are TRBV7-2 and TRBJ2-1; 9 bases align to TRBD2. The CDR3 sequence is 16 residues long. Germline V gene data show CDR1 as SGHTA and CDR2 as FQGNSA. With V trimmed by 1 base and J by 9 bases, 10 bases remained unmatched. The whole variable domain, remainder taken from reference TRBV7-2 and TRBJ2-1, is GAGVSQSPSNKVTEKGKDVELRCDPISGHTALYWYRQSLGQGLEFLIYFQGNSAPDKSGLPSDRFSAERTGGSVSTLTIQRTQQEDSAVYLCASSLEAGGRLGEQFFGPGTRLTVL.

This clonotype was found many times. The rearrangement uses TRBV7-3 and TRBJ2-1; 10 bases are shared with TRBD2. V lost 5 bases, J lost 6 bases, and 10 bases stayed unmatched. This CDR3 contains 16 residues. Germline V gene data show CDR1 as SGHTA and CDR2 as FQGTGA. The CDR3 region has the DNA TGTGCCAGCAGCATGTACCCTAGCGGGAGTGCCAATGAGCAGTTCTTC. It translates to CASSMYPSGSANEQFF.

The sample holds many counts of this clonotype. The chain recombines TRBV7-2 with TRBJ1-1; a possible D gene is TRBD1 (6 bases). V lost 3 bases, J lost 1 base, and 12 bases lay in between. The CDR3 totals 15 residues. Per germline, CDR1 SGHTA and CDR2 FQGNSA. CDR3: CASSLTGTKNTEAFF. The CDR3 nucleotides read TGTGCCAGCAGCTTGACCGGGACAAAGAACACTGAAGCTTTCTTT.

In its sample, this clonotype was seen many times. The chain carries TRBV7-2 and TRBJ1-2, with D tentatively TRBD1 (5 bases). Germline loops: CDR1 SGHTA, CDR2 FQGNSA. The V end lost 1 base, the J end lost 8 bases, and 17 bases lay between the germline ends. The CDR3 loop spans 15 amino acids. The CDR3, as DNA: TGTGCCAGCAGCTTAGGCGGGACGCTCCAGAGGGGCTACACCTTC. This encodes CASSLGGTLQRGYTF.

This clonotype was detected only a few times. The chain carries TRBV6-2 or TRBV6-3 and TRBJ1-6; D remains ambiguous. V lost 2 bases and J 6 bases, leaving 11 bases between the germline ends. Per the germline V gene, CDR1 is MNHEY and CDR2 is SVGEGT. This CDR3 contains 15 residues. Here the CDR3 reads CASSYITTGNSPLHF. The CDR3 coding sequence is TGTGCCAGCAGTTACATCACCACGGGTAATTCACCCCTCCACTTT.

In this sample, this clonotype turned up many times. The chain is built from TRBV6-5 and TRBJ1-2, with 8 bases matching TRBD1. The CDR3 extends over 14 amino acids. Germline V gene sequence: CDR1 MNHEY, CDR2 SVGAGI. Losses at the gene ends were 2 bases for V and 7 bases for J; bases not matched to a gene: 6. CDR3 protein: CASSYGGQGSGYTF. CDR3 sequence (DNA): TGTGCCAGCAGTTACGGTGGACAGGGCAGTGGCTACACCTTC.

This clonotype has at least ten counts. For the CDR3, the DNA is TGTGCCAGCAGCCTAACCTCAGGGGGACCTCTAATGAACACTGAAGCTTTCTTT. Translation gives CASSLTSGGPLMNTEAFF. The rearrangement uses TRBV7-8 and TRBJ1-1, with 7 bases that match TRBD1. This CDR3 comprises 18 residues. Per germline, CDR1 SGHVS and CDR2 FQNEAQ. The junction had 15 bases not matched to a gene; V was cut back by 5 bases and J by 0 bases.

This chain connects TRBV18 to TRBJ1-2; 7 bases align to TRBD1. The germline V gene encodes CDR1 KGHSH and CDR2 LQKENI. V dropped 4 bases and J dropped 4; count of bases not matched to a gene: 9. The CDR3 runs 15 residues. The CDR3 is CASSRDREKGYGYTF. CDR3 in DNA: TGTGCCAGCTCACGCGACAGGGAAAAAGGCTATGGCTACACCTTC.

This clonotype was recorded a few times. This chain connects TRBV28 to TRBJ1-6, with TRBD1 matching 8 bases. CDR3 size: 16 residues. CDR1 and CDR2 (germline): MDHEN, SYDVKM. V lost 2 bases to trimming and J lost 7 bases; unmatched junction nucleotides: 7. The chain's CDR3 is CASSLGQGAWNSPLHF. DNA of the CDR3: TGTGCCAGCAGTTTAGGTCAGGGGGCTTGGAATTCACCCCTCCACTTT.

The chain carries TRBV7-6 and TRBJ1-3; D gene ambiguous. The length of the CDR3 is 15 residues. Germline V gives CDR1 SGHVS, CDR2 FNYEAQ. V lost 1 base, J lost 4 bases, and 11 bases lay in between. The CDR3 sequence is CASSLELSYGNTIYF. In DNA form, the CDR3 reads TGTGCCAGCAGCTTAGAATTGTCTTACGGAAACACCATATATTTT.

This clonotype was detected many times. The chain recombines TRBV12-3 or TRBV12-4 with TRBJ1-2; maybe TRBD1 (5 bases). The V end was cut by 3 bases, the J end by 8 bases, with 13 bases between. This CDR3 has 13 residues. The CDR3, as DNA: TGTGCCAGCAGTTTCGTAGGGGTGGACGGCTACACCTTC. It specifies CASSFVGVDGYTF.

The gene calls are TRBV10-3 and TRBJ1-5; the D gene is possibly TRBD1 (5 bases). The germline V and J ends were trimmed by 3 bases and 7 bases, with 19 bases remaining between them. Germline CDR1 and CDR2: ENHRY and SYGVKD. There are 16 residues in the CDR3. CDR3 residues: CAISDRSRDGQQPQHF. CDR3 bases: TGTGCCATCAGTGATCGCTCCAGGGATGGTCAGCAGCCCCAGCATTTT.

This clonotype was seen ten or more times. The V gene is TRBV7-9, the J gene TRBJ1-1, with D perhaps TRBD1 (5 bases). The germline CDR1 and CDR2 sequences are SEHNR and FQNEAQ (reference sequence). This CDR3 is built from 14 residues. Trimming removed 4 bases at V and 3 bases at J, with 12 bases between. The CDR3 coding sequence is TGTGCCAGCAGCTCGGGCGGGGGTTACACTGAAGCTTTCTTT. Protein: CASSSGGGYTEAFF.

This clonotype has ten or more counts. The chain uses TRBV7-2 and TRBJ1-3; D is uncertain. Germline assignment: CDR1 SGHTA and CDR2 FQGNSA. The ends were cut back, 1 base at V and 4 bases at J, with 5 bases in the middle. The CDR3 extends over 13 amino acids. CDR3 sequence reads: CASSLVGGNTIYF. The CDR3 bases are TGTGCCAGCAGCTTAGTGGGGGGAAACACCATATATTTT.